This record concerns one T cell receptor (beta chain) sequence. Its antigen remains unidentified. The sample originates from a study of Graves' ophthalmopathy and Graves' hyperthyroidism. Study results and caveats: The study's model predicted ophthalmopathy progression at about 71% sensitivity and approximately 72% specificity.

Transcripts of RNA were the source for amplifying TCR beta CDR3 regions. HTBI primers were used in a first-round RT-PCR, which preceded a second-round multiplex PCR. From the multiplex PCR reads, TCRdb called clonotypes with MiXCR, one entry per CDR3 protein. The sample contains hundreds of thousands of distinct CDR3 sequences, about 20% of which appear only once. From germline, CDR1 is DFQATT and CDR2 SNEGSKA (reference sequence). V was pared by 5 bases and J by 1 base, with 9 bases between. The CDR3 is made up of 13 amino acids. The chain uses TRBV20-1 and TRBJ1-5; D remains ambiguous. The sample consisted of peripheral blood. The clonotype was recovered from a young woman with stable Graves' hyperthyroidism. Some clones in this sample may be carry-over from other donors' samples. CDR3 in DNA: TGCAGTGCTCCCCACAGAAGCAATCAGCCCCAGCATTTT. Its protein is CSAPHRSNQPQHF.